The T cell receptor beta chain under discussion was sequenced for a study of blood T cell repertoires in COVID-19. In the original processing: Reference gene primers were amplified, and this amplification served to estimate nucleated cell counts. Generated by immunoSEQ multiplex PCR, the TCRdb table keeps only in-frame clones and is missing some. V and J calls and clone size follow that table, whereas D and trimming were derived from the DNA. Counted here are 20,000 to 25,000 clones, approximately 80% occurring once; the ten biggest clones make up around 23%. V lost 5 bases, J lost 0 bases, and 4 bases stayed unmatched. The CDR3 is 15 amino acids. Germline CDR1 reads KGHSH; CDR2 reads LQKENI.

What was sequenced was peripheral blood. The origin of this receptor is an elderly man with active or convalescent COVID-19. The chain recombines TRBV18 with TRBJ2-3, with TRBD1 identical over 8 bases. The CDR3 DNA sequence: TGTGCCAGCTCATTGGACAGGGCTAGCACAGATACGCAGTATTTT. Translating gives CASSLDRASTDTQYF. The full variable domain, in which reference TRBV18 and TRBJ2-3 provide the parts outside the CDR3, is NAGVMQNPRHLVRRRGQEARLRCSPMKGHSHVYWYRQLPEEGLKFMVYLQKENIIDESGMPKERFSAEFPKEGPSILRIQQVVRGDSAAYFCASSLDRASTDTQYFGPGTRLTVL.